This T cell receptor beta chain is drawn from a study of T cells in Graves' hyperthyroidism and ophthalmopathy. TCR beta CDR3 regions were amplified from RNA. Primed by the HTBI set, a first-round RT-PCR was run on the TCR CDR3. TCRdb reprocessed the multiplex PCR reads via MiXCR and lists one record per CDR3 protein. The table records nearly 750,000 distinct CDR3 sequences, 30% to 40% of them present only once. This CDR3 is built from 14 residues. Germline CDR1 reads SGHVS; CDR2 reads FQNEAQ. Unmatched junction bases numbered 5, after V lost 7 bases and J lost 4 bases. Sequenced: blood. The chain joins TRBV7-8 to TRBJ2-1, with TRBD2 identical over 9 bases. The sequence was collected from a woman between 35 and 50 years old with Graves' hyperthyroidism. CDR3 nucleotide sequence: TGTGCCAGCATTGAGCGGGGGGAATACAATGAGCAGTTCTTC. This encodes CASIERGEYNEQFF.